This TCR beta chain was identified in a study of Ad26.COV2.S vaccination and SARS-CoV-2 variants (dated by TCRdb to about 2021). Looking at the study overall: Vaccine-arm donors were drawn from COV1001, a multicentre, randomized, double-blind, placebo-controlled phase I-IIa trial of Ad26.COV2.S in healthy adults. Ad26.COV2.S was administered intramuscularly at 5 x 10^10 or 1 x 10^11 viral particles, either as a single shot or as two shots given 56 days apart. TCRbeta repertoire sequencing served as the tool for gauging how specific and how broad the SARS-CoV-2-reactive T cell receptors were following Ad26.COV2.S vaccination. A total of roughly 30 samples were included in the TCR-sequenced set, comprising about 20 Ad26.COV2.S vaccine recipients, 5 placebo recipients and 8 SARS-CoV-2 convalescent individuals. Trial participants were randomized into five groups of five: low-dose or high-dose Ad26.COV2.S given once or twice, or placebo on both occasions. Blinding of investigators to trial group allocation was maintained during experiments and outcome assessment. Here is what the overall study found, with its caveats: The study was not powered to compare responses between vaccine doses or regimens. Spike-specific TCR breadth was higher in Ad26.COV2.S recipients than in placebo recipients (P = 0.0014). Substantial breadth of spike-specific CD8+ and CD4+ T cell responses was reported after vaccination. The authors noted that the TCR breadth and depth analyses may have underestimated total T cell responses. Vaccine and placebo recipients had comparable non-spike TCR breadth, which fits with the vaccine containing only spike.

In regard to this clone: The antigen it binds to is not known. No base-level quality is on record; no much larger clone is a single base apart. Other DNA sequences of this sample code for an identical CDR3.

The treatment or condition label corresponds to: some 20 received Ad26.COV2.S at low or high dose, single or two shots; 5 received placebo; per-sample allocation not given. Repertoires of vaccine and placebo recipients were sequenced from samples collected on day 63 after the first injection. Cohort 1b enrolled 25 or so adults aged 18-55 years at a single site in Boston, USA, between 29 July and 7 August 2020. Ad26.COV2.S was a replication-incompetent adenovirus type 26 vector expressing a prefusion-stabilized SARS-CoV-2 spike protein from the original Wuhan strain. The immunoSEQ Assay was used to sequence TCRbeta CDR3 regions. After extraction, genomic DNA underwent amplification by bias-controlled multiplex PCR, followed by high-throughput sequencing. As for the original processing: Collapsing and filtering of sequences were performed to quantify the absolute abundance of each unique TCRbeta CDR3 region. T cell fraction was estimated by normalizing TCRbeta template counts to usable DNA, which was measured by amplifying reference genes present in all nucleated cells. Repertoire TCRs were annotated as SARS-CoV-2-specific by exact matching of V gene, CDR3 amino acid sequence and J gene to a known reactive TCR set. MIRA supplied the reference SARS-CoV-2 TCR set, which was filtered for enrichment in COVID-19-positive ImmuneCODE repertoires so that public or cross-reactive TCRs were removed. Drawing on the MIRA antigens, annotated TCRs were analysed further at the level of specific ORF or position within ORF. Breadth was defined as the number of annotated unique rearrangements divided by the total number of unique productive rearrangements, and depth was defined as the summed frequency of the annotated unique rearrangements. Group comparisons of TCR breadth used two-sided Wilcoxon rank-sum tests. This immuneACCESS table, as held by TCRdb, lists in-frame sequences with V and J called but not all clones. Of the missing ones, under half trace to an unresolved V gene in checked studies; the others have no known cause. The DNA was the basis for D and trimming; V, J and clone size are from that table. This sample holds 430,000 or so clones; 90% were observed only once. Together, the top ten hold 10% to 15% of the sample.

At the junction V is shortened by 1 base and J by 2 bases; bases outside the gene matches: 4. The CDR3 covers 17 residues, taking in both the cysteine and the phenylalanine. Only the CDR3 DNA is retained, 51 bases long and in frame from the first base. According to the germline V gene, CDR1 reads LGHNA and CDR2 reads YSLEER. The chain was built from TRBV4-3 and TRBJ2-2; 10 bases in the junction line up with TRBD2. The TCR comes from a person between 18 and 65 years old who received the Ad26.COV2.S COVID-19 vaccine or a placebo. Sample: peripheral blood, taken in a trial of Ad26.COV2.S vaccine versus placebo. The CDR3 sequence is CASSQVGTSDNTGELFF. The DNA sequence is given as TGCGCCAGCAGCCAAGTGGGGACTAGCGATAACACCGGGGAGCTGTTTTTT.